What follows are 7 T cell receptor beta chains derived from one specimen sequenced in a study of neoadjuvant nivolumab and ipilimumab in lung cancer (dated by TCRdb to 2019 to 2021). The time point label, read with the paper, signifies: at surgical resection after neoadjuvant nivolumab +/- ipilimumab. Library construction relied on the immunoSEQ multiplex PCR assay. What TCRdb holds here is the immuneACCESS table cut down to in-frame rearrangements. Part of the clones is not present; checked against another copy, under half of the missing clones reflect an unresolved V gene, and the others are unexplained. The sample has tens of thousands of clones on record, approximately 78% of them singletons. About 9.4% of the sample belongs to the ten largest clones. This specimen was tumor tissue, taken after neoadjuvant nivolumab, alone or with ipilimumab, at or shortly before surgery. The receptors were sampled from an adult with non-small cell lung cancer.

The chain has TRBV18 and TRBJ2-3; D uncertain. V shed 3 bases and J shed 4 bases, with 8 bases lying between them. The CDR3 has 13 amino acids. CDR1 is KGHSH and CDR2 is LQKENI in the germline V gene. The DNA of the CDR3 is TGTGCCAGCTCACCCCCAGGAGCAGATACGCAGTATTTT. It codes for CASSPPGADTQYF.

The chain links TRBV27 to TRBJ2-7; D is perhaps TRBD2 (6 bases). Germline V lookup: CDR1 MNHEY, CDR2 SMNVEV (reference sequence). Trimming shortened V by 6 bases and J by 2 bases, and 20 bases separated the two germline ends. This CDR3 has 16 residues. The CDR3 is CASRSMDGGKPYEQYF. CDR3 sequence (DNA): TGTGCCAGCAGGAGTATGGACGGAGGGAAACCCTACGAGCAGTACTTC.

This rearrangement joins TRBV30 to TRBJ2-5, with 10 bases aligning to TRBD2. The germline gives CDR1 GTSNPN, CDR2 SVGIG (reference sequence). Trimming at V came to 3 bases and at J to 4 bases, leaving 2 bases not matched to a gene. The CDR3 runs 13 residues. The CDR3 nucleotides are TGTGCCTGGAGCGGGACTAGCGCAGAGACCCAGTACTTC. Protein product: CAWSGTSAETQYF.

Only a few counts were recorded for this clone. The J gene is TRBJ1-1, the V gene TRBV30; D ambiguous. CDR3 length: 13 amino acids. Germline-derived CDR1 and CDR2 are GTSNPN and SVGIG (reference sequence). With 4 bases removed from V and 2 bases from J, the gap between germline ends came to 11 bases. CDR3 nucleotide sequence: TGTGCCTGGATAGAAAGGACCAACACTGAAGCTTTCTTT. Translating it yields CAWIERTNTEAFF. The whole variable domain, remainder taken from reference TRBV30 and TRBJ1-1, is SQTIHQWPATLVQPVGSPLSLECTVEGTSNPNLYWYRQAAGRGLQLLFYSVGIGQISSEVPQNLSASRPQDRQFILSSKKLLLSDSGFYLCAWIERTNTEAFFGQGTRLTVV.

The chain has TRBV5-1 and TRBJ1-1; D is ambiguous. The CDR3 is 14 amino acids. From germline, CDR1 is SGHRS and CDR2 YFSETQ. V lost 1 base and J lost 3, with 10 bases in between. The CDR3 loop reads CASSLSPQDTEAFF. The CDR3 coding sequence is TGCGCCAGCAGCTTGTCCCCGCAGGACACTGAAGCTTTCTTT.

The chain is built from TRBV18 and TRBJ1-4; perhaps TRBD1 as D (5 bases). Trimming left V 3 bases short and J 5 bases short, with 13 bases between. Per germline, CDR1 KGHSH and CDR2 LQKENI. The CDR3 is 15 amino acids. The CDR3 sequence: CASSPGVSRNEKLFF. CDR3 DNA: TGTGCCAGCTCACCGGGGGTCTCAAGGAATGAAAAACTGTTTTTT.

The chain employs TRBV2 and TRBJ2-7, with D unclear. Germline assignment: CDR1 SNHLY and CDR2 FYNNEI. The CDR3 loop spans 11 amino acids. Trimming shortened V by 2 bases and J by 4 bases, and 3 bases separated the two germline ends. CDR3 protein: CASSEWYEQYF. The DNA of the CDR3 is TGTGCCAGCAGTGAATGGTACGAGCAGTACTTC.